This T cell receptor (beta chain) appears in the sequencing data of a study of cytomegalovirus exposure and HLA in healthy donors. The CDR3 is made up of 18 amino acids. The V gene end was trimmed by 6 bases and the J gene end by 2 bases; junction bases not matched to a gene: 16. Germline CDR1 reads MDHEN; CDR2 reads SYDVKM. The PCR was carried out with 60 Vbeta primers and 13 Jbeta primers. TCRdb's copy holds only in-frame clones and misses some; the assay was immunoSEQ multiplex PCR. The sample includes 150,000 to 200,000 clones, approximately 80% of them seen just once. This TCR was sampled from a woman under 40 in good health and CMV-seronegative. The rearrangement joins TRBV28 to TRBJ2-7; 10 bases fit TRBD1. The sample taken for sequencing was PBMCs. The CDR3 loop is CASRTTNGRDRGTYEQYF. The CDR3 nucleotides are TGTGCCAGCAGAACAACTAACGGCCGGGACAGGGGAACCTACGAGCAGTACTTC. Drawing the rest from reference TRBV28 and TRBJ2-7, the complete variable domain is DVKVTQSSRYLVKRTGEKVFLECVQDMDHENMFWYRQDPGLGLRLIYFSYDVKMKEKGDIPEGYSVSREKKERFSLILESASTNQTSMYLCASRTTNGRDRGTYEQYFGPGTRLTVT.